What follows describes a single TCR beta chain. Time point defined: peak reinfection, 3 to 8 weeks after reinfection detection. No in vitro expansion preceded TCR sequencing of the sorted cells. Donors were people who inject drugs in the Montreal HEPCO cohort. Control naive CD8 T cells came from a couple of donors at all three reinfection time points. The CDR3 sequence is 14 residues long. Looked up from germline, CDR1 is SGHTA and CDR2 is FQGNSA. Trimming removed 0 bases at V and 2 bases at J, with 8 bases between. This sample stems from a study of memory CD8 T cells in hepatitis C reinfection. On the study more broadly: HCV reinfection meant a positive HCV RNA test after two negative tests at least 60 days apart. Peak reinfection sampling occurred 3 to 8 weeks after detected reinfection.

TCRdb's table, derived via immunoSEQ multiplex PCR, lists solely in-frame clones and lacks some. Of roughly 43,000 clones in the sample, around nine tenths were seen once. The genes are TRBV7-2 and TRBJ2-7; D uncertain. This TCR derives from a man younger than 30 with hepatitis C virus infection. Sequenced: naive CD8+ T cells sorted from blood. The CDR3 DNA reads TGTGCCAGCAGCTTAGCGAGAGGTACCTACGAGCAGTACGTC. Translated, it gives CASSLARGTYEQYV.